Listed here are 10 T cell receptor beta chains from one sample, sequenced in a study of low-dose radiotherapy and immunotherapy resistance in tumors. Gene-specific TRAV and TRBV primers were used for first-strand cDNA, covering alpha and beta chains. TCR amplification involved 15 to 25 PCR cycles with a constant-region primer and V-primer adapter. TCRdb reanalysed the reads using MiXCR and keeps one entry per CDR3 protein. The data hold about 7,200 distinct CDR3 sequences, with 53% observed a single time. The receptors stem from a human donor with advanced metastatic prostate, ovarian, gallbladder or colorectal cancer (not recorded which). This table probably holds off-target reads from a library built for another chain.

The chain links TRBV7-9 to TRBJ2-1; no reliable D call. CDR1 is SEHNR, CDR2 FQNEAQ, per germline (reference sequence). The CDR3 extends over 16 amino acids. V was trimmed by 2 bases and J by 2 bases, leaving 13 bases between them. CDR3 residues: CASSLNPGSPYNEQFF. The CDR3 DNA reads TGTGCCAGCAGCTTAAACCCAGGATCGCCCTACAATGAGCAGTTCTTC.

The chain combines TRBV20-1 with TRBJ1-5; no firm D call. The CDR3 contains 13 residues. Germline V gene sequence: CDR1 DFQATT, CDR2 SNEGSKA (reference sequence). V lost 4 bases, J lost 2 bases, and 9 bases lay in between. The CDR3 sequence: CSAKPGRNQPQHF. In DNA form, the CDR3 reads TGCAGTGCTAAACCGGGTCGCAATCAGCCCCAGCATTTT.

This clonotype has only a few counts. The chain combines TRBV24-1 with TRBJ2-1; D ambiguous. V lost 2 bases and J lost 7, with 17 bases in between. The CDR3 covers 16 residues. The V gene's germline CDR1 is KGHDR and CDR2 SFDVKD. CDR3 protein: CATSDSRRTPLNEQFF. The CDR3 DNA reads TGTGCCACCAGTGATTCGCGGCGGACCCCTTTGAATGAGCAGTTCTTC.

The chain is built from TRBV29-1 and TRBJ2-2, with TRBD1 matching 12 bases. The ends lost 3 bases at V and 7 bases at J; junction bases unmatched: 12. Germline V gene lookup returns CDR1 SQVTM and CDR2 ANQGSEA. This CDR3 region has 17 residues. The CDR3 is CSVDGGDRGRLGGELFF. The CDR3 bases are TGCAGCGTTGATGGCGGGGACAGGGGGCGCCTGGGCGGGGAGCTGTTTTTT.

The gene calls are TRBV11-2 and TRBJ2-5; TRBD1 might be the D (5 bases). The CDR3 is made up of 14 amino acids. Per the germline V gene, CDR1 is SGHAT and CDR2 is FQNNGV. The germline V and J ends were trimmed by 1 base and 4 bases, with 10 bases remaining between them. Here the CDR3 reads CASSLGTTGETQYF. DNA of the CDR3: TGTGCCAGCAGCTTAGGGACAACGGGAGAGACCCAGTACTTC.

CDR3 sequence (DNA): TGTGCCAGTCCACAGGGGGCTGGGGAGTCCGGGGAGCTGTTTTTT. The encoded protein is CASPQGAGESGELFF. The rearrangement links TRBV11-1 to TRBJ2-2, with 9 bases fitting TRBD1. J was trimmed by 6 bases and V by 9 bases; bases with no gene match: 11. Germline V gene sequence: CDR1 SGHAT, CDR2 FQDESV (reference sequence). This CDR3 spans 15 amino acids.

V is TRBV2 and J is TRBJ2-7; perhaps TRBD2 as D (5 bases). CDR1 is SNHLY, CDR2 FYNNEI, per germline. This CDR3 is 12 amino acids long. Trimming took off 5 bases at V and 3 bases at J, with 8 bases between the two ends. DNA for the CDR3: TGTGCCAGCAGTCCGGAGGTCTACGAGCAGTACTTC. This sequence encodes CASSPEVYEQYF.

This clonotype was detected only a few times. This chain joins TRBV4-2 and TRBJ2-5; TRBD2 aligns across 9 bases. Germline-derived CDR1 and CDR2 are LGHNA and YNFKEQ. V was clipped by 0 bases and J by 9 bases; unmatched bases: 8. CDR3 length equals 15 residues. The DNA of the CDR3 is TGTGCCAGCAGCCAAGATCTGGGGGGACTAGCTGCCCAGTACTTC. Its protein product is CASSQDLGGLAAQYF.

This clonotype has a handful of counts. The chain joins TRBV29-1 to TRBJ2-1; the match to TRBD2 covers 9 bases. The trim removed 2 bases at V and 0 bases at J, leaving 5 bases unmatched. From germline, CDR1 is SQVTM and CDR2 ANQGSEA. The CDR3 covers 16 residues. The DNA for the CDR3 is TGCAGCGTTGAATCTAGCGGGACAAGCTCCTACAATGAGCAGTTCTTC. Amino acids: CSVESSGTSSYNEQFF.

The chain is built from TRBV29-1 and TRBJ2-6; D is ambiguous. Germline V gives CDR1 SQVTM, CDR2 ANQGSEA. This CDR3 contains 14 residues. V was shortened by 4 bases and J by 0 bases, with 7 bases between the two germline ends. The CDR3 bases are TGCAGCGTTGGTGGGAACTCTGGGGCCAACGTCCTGACTTTC. Its translation is CSVGGNSGANVLTF.